This is a list of T cell receptor beta chains from one sample in a study of cytomegalovirus exposure and HLA in healthy donors. Sequencing was performed with immunoSEQ multiplex PCR; in TCRdb, only in-frame clones are kept and a portion is missing. The sample lists tens of thousands of clones; 78% were seen once. The sequenced material came from PBMCs. The receptors were sampled from a woman in her forties in good health and CMV-seropositive. Both conserved end residues are part of each CDR3. Fields, in order: J gene, D gene, V gene, clone size, CDR3 protein, CDR3 DNA. A D gene is named only where the DNA matches it firmly. Size is stated for part of the rows, as once, few or many counts, or as a class when the clone is expanded.

>TRBJ1-6|-|TRBV5-8|-
CASSRYRQSPPLHF
TGTGCCAGCAGCCGATATCGACAGTCCCCACCCCTCCACTTT
>TRBJ2-1|-|TRBV21-1|-
CASSKTRGQGDNEQFF
TGTGCCAGCAGCAAAACTCGAGGACAGGGGGACAATGAGCAGTTCTTC
>TRBJ2-7|-|TRBV19|-
CASGPGRGPYEQYF
TGTGCCAGTGGCCCTGGGCGGGGGCCCTACGAGCAGTACTTC
>TRBJ2-7|-|TRBV4-1|-
CASSQGFDRGGEQYF
TGCGCCAGCAGCCAGGGGTTTGACAGAGGGGGTGAGCAGTACTTC
>TRBJ1-2|-|TRBV10-2|-
CASSNEQGPVTNYGYTF
TGCGCCAGCAGTAACGAACAGGGACCCGTAACTAACTATGGCTACACCTTC
>TRBJ1-2|-|TRBV28|few
CASSFLFYGYTF
TGTGCCAGCAGTTTTCTCTTCTATGGCTACACCTTC
>TRBJ1-5|-|TRBV6-6|-
CASDPHPGQPQHF
TGTGCCAGCGATCCCCACCCGGGGCAGCCCCAGCATTTT
>TRBJ2-7|-|TRBV2|-
CASQGSSYEQYF
TGTGCCAGCCAGGGGAGCTCCTACGAGCAGTACTTC
>TRBJ1-2|TRBD1|TRBV19|-
CASSIGGDRGYTF
TGTGCCAGTAGTATAGGGGGGGACAGGGGCTACACCTTC
>TRBJ1-5|-|TRBV19|few
CASSSQQGAQPQHF
TGTGCCAGTAGTAGCCAACAGGGAGCGCAGCCCCAGCATTTT
>TRBJ2-7|TRBD2|TRBV7-8|-
CASSVRSGIGYEQYF
TGTGCCAGCAGCGTTCGTAGCGGGATCGGCTACGAGCAGTACTTC
>TRBJ2-7|TRBD2|TRBV5-1|-
CASSPGLAGSYEQYF
TGCGCCAGCAGCCCCGGTCTAGCGGGCTCCTACGAGCAGTACTTC
>TRBJ2-4|TRBD2|TRBV28|-
CASSFLSSGGKNIQYF
TGTGCCAGCAGTTTCTTGAGCTCGGGGGGCAAAAACATTCAGTACTTC
>TRBJ1-2|-|TRBV29-1|-
CSVIVIHSYGYTF
TGCAGCGTAATTGTAATCCACTCGTATGGCTACACCTTC
>TRBJ2-7|TRBD2|TRBV5-1|few
CASSVALAGGYEQYF
TGCGCCAGCAGCGTCGCACTAGCGGGAGGGTACGAGCAGTACTTC